A selection of T cell receptor beta chains follows, all from one sample in a study of cytomegalovirus exposure and HLA in healthy donors. The method was immunoSEQ multiplex PCR; TCRdb's version includes in-frame clones alone and lacks a portion of them. The table has around 97,000 clones, under 85% seen once; the top ten hold about 4%. Sequenced: PBMCs. These receptors came from a man over 45 in good health and CMV-seropositive. CDR3s include the opening cysteine and the closing phenylalanine or tryptophan. The order of the fields is clone size, V gene, J gene, D gene, CDR3 DNA, CDR3 protein. A D gene is named only where the DNA matches it firmly. Size is omitted from some rows. Given values are once, few, many or a class for expanded clones.

size: NA
V: TRBV7-9
J: TRBJ2-3
D: NA
DNA: TGTGCCAGCAGCTCGATCGGGAGTACGACAGATACGCAGTATTTT
CDR3: CASSSIGSTTDTQYF

size: NA
V: TRBV11-1
J: TRBJ2-2
D: TRBD1
DNA: TGTGCCAGCAGCTTAATGACAGGGGAAACCGGGGAGCTGTTTTTT
CDR3: CASSLMTGETGELFF

size: NA
V: TRBV5-1
J: TRBJ2-5
D: TRBD1
DNA: TGCGCCAGCAGCCTGGGGGACAGGGGGCTGGGGGAGACCCAGTACTTC
CDR3: CASSLGDRGLGETQYF

size: NA
V: TRBV7-2
J: TRBJ2-2
D: NA
DNA: TGTGCCAGCAGCTTAGTAAGGGGGAACACCGGGGAGCTGTTTTTT
CDR3: CASSLVRGNTGELFF

size: NA
V: TRBV21-1
J: TRBJ2-7
D: NA
DNA: TGTGCCAGCAGCAGAGTGACTCGAGCCTACGAGCAGTACTTC
CDR3: CASSRVTRAYEQYF

size: NA
V: TRBV28
J: TRBJ2-1
D: NA
DNA: TGTGCCAGCATCGAGACAGGTAGGAATGAGCAGTTCTTC
CDR3: CASIETGRNEQFF

size: NA
V: TRBV6-6
J: TRBJ2-7
D: NA
DNA: TGTGCCAGCATCATCGGGACTCCTGGTTCCTACGAGCAGTACTTC
CDR3: CASIIGTPGSYEQYF

size: NA
V: TRBV2
J: TRBJ2-4
D: TRBD2
DNA: TGTGCCAGCGAGGGGACAGGGGTCACTAGCGGGAGGGCCTGGTCCAAAAACATTCAGTACTTC
CDR3: CASEGTGVTSGRAWSKNIQYF

size: NA
V: TRBV18
J: TRBJ2-7
D: NA
DNA: TGTGCCAGCTCATACAGGGACGAGCAGTACTTC
CDR3: CASSYRDEQYF

size: NA
V: TRBV7-7
J: TRBJ2-7
D: TRBD1
DNA: TGTGCCAGCAGCTCCATCAGGGGGACAGGGGGTCGGACTAGCTCCTACGAGCAGTACTTC
CDR3: CASSSIRGTGGRTSSYEQYF

size: NA
V: TRBV27
J: TRBJ1-6
D: NA
DNA: TGTGCCAGCAGTTTATCCGTAAGGCAGGGAAATTCACCCCTCCACTTT
CDR3: CASSLSVRQGNSPLHF

size: once
V: TRBV27
J: TRBJ1-5
D: NA
DNA: TGTGCCAGCAATCAACAGGGTAGCAATCAGCCCCAGCATTTT
CDR3: CASNQQGSNQPQHF

size: once
V: TRBV7-2
J: TRBJ1-2
D: TRBD1
DNA: TGTGCCAGCAGCTCCAGGACAGGTTTCTATGGCTACACCTTC
CDR3: CASSSRTGFYGYTF

size: NA
V: TRBV5-1
J: TRBJ2-7
D: TRBD2
DNA: TGCGCCAGCAGCCCCGGAGGTACTAGCGGGTACTACGAGCAGTACTTC
CDR3: CASSPGGTSGYYEQYF

size: once
V: TRBV29-1
J: TRBJ2-5
D: NA
DNA: TGCAGCGTTGAAGGGCGGAACCAAGGGACCCAGTACTTC
CDR3: CSVEGRNQGTQYF

size: NA
V: TRBV28
J: TRBJ2-7
D: NA
DNA: TGTGCCAGCAGTTTATCCCCCCGGACTCAGTGGTTC
CDR3: CASSLSPRTQWF

size: NA
V: TRBV6-1
J: TRBJ1-1
D: NA
DNA: TGTGCCAGCAGTGTTGGGCAGGGATTTTTCTTT
CDR3: CASSVGQGFFF

size: NA
V: TRBV19
J: TRBJ2-1
D: TRBD2
DNA: TGTGCCAGTAGCGGACTAGCGGGAGTCTGGGAGCAGTTCTTC
CDR3: CASSGLAGVWEQFF

size: NA
V: TRBV5-4
J: TRBJ2-5
D: TRBD2
DNA: TGTGCCAGCAGCTTTTCACTAGCGGGAGTGGGGCAAGAGACCCAGTACTTC
CDR3: CASSFSLAGVGQETQYF

size: NA
V: TRBV11-2
J: TRBJ1-1
D: NA
DNA: TGTGCCAGCACCAGTCAAGGGGAGGGAACTGAAGCTTTCTTT
CDR3: CASTSQGEGTEAFF

size: NA
V: TRBV27
J: TRBJ1-1
D: TRBD1
DNA: TGTGCCAGCAGTTCACAACCCGTCCAGGGGGCTCATGGCACTGAAGCTTTCTTT
CDR3: CASSSQPVQGAHGTEAFF

size: few
V: TRBV27
J: TRBJ1-4
D: NA
DNA: TGTGCCAGCAGTTTTTTCTCAGGCCTAAATGAAAAACTGTTTTTT
CDR3: CASSFFSGLNEKLFF